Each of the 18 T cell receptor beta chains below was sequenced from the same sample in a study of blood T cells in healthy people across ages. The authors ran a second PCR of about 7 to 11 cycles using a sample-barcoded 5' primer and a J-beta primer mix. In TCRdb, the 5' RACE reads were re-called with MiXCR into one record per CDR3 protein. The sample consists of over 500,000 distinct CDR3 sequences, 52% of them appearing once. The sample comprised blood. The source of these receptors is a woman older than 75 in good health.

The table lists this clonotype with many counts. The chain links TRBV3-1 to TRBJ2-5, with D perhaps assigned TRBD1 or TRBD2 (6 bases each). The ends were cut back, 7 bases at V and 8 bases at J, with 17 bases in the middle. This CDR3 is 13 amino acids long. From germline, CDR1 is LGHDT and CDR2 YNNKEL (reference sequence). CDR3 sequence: CASNLQGTPTQYF. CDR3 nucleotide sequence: TGTGCCAGCAACCTCCAGGGGACTCCTACCCAGTACTTC.

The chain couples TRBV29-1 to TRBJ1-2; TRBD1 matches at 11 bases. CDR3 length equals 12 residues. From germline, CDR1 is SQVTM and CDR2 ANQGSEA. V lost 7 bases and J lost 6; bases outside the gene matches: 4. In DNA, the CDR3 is TGCAGCGCAGGGACAGGGGGTGATGGCTACACCTTC. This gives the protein CSAGTGGDGYTF. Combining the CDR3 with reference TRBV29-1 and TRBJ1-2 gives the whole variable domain SAVISQKPSRDICQRGTSLTIQCQVDSQVTMMFWYRQQPGQSLTLIATANQGSEATYESGFVIDKFPISRPNLTFSTLTVSNMSPEDSSIYLCSAGTGGDGYTFGSGTRLTVV.

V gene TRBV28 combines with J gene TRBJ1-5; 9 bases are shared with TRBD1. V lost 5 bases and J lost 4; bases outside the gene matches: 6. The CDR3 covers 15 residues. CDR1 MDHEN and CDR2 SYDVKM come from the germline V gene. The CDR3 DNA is TGTGCCAGCAGTACTCCGGGACAGGGAAATCAGCCCCAGCATTTT. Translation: CASSTPGQGNQPQHF.

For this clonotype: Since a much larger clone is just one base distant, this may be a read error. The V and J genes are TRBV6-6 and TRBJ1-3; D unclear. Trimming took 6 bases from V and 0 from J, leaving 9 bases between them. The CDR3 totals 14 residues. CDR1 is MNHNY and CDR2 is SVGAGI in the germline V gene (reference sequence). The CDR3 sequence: CASRPHVSGNTIYF. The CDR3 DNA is TGTGCCAGCAGACCCCACGTCTCTGGAAACACCATATATTTT.

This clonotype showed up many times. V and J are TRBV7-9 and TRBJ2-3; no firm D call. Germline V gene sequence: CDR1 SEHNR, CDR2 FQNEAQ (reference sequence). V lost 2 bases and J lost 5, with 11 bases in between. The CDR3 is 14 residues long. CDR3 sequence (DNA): TGTGCCAGCAGCTTAATCCCTGCGGAAGATACGCAGTATTTT. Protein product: CASSLIPAEDTQYF. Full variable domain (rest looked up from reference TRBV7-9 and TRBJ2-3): DTGVSQNPRHKITKRGQNVTFRCDPISEHNRLYWYRQTLGQGPEFLTYFQNEAQLEKSRLLSDRFSAERPKGSFSTLEIQRTEQGDSAMYLCASSLIPAEDTQYFGPGTRLTVL.

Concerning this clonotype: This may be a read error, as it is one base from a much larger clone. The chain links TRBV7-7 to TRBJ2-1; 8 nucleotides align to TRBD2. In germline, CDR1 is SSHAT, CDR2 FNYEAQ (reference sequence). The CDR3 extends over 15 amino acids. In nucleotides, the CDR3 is TGTGCTAGCAGCCGCCGGGTAGCGGGGTCCAATGAGCAGTTCTTC. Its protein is CASSRRVAGSNEQFF.

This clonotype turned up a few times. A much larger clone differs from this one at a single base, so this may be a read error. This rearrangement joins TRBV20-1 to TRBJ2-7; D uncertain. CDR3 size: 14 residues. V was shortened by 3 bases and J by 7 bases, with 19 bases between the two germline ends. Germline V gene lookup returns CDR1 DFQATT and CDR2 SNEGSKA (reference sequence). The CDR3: CSASRRAYYNEQYF. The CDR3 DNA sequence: TGCAGTGCTAGTCGTCGAGCTTATTACAATGAGCAGTACTTC.

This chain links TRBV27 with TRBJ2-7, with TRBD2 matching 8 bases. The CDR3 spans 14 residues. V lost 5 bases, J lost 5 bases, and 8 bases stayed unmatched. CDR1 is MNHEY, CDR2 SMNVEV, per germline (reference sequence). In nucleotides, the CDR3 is TGTGCCAGCAGTCCCGGGACTAGAGGAAACGAGCAGTACTTC. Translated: CASSPGTRGNEQYF.

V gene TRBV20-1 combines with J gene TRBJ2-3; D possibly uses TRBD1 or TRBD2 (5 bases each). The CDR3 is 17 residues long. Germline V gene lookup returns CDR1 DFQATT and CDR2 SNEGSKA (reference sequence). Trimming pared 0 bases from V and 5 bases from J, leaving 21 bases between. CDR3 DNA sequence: TGCAGTGCTAGAGATACATGGGACCCCAGATGGGTAGATACGCAGTATTTT. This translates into CSARDTWDPRWVDTQYF.

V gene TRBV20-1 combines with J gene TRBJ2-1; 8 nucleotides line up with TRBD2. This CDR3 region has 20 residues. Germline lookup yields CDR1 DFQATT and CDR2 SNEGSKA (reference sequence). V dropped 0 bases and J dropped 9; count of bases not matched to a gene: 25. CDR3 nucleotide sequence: TGCAGTGCTAGAGATCGAGTGTCCGGACTAGCTAACAAAGGCTCGGCTGAGCAGTTCTTC. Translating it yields CSARDRVSGLANKGSAEQFF.

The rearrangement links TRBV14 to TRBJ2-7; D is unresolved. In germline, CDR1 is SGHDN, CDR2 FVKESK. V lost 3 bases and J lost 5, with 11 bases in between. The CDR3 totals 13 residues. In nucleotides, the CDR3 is TGTGCCAGCAGCCACCTCGGCGCGGACGAGCAGTACTTC. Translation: CASSHLGADEQYF. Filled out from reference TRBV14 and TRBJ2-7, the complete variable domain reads EAGVTQFPSHSVIEKGQTVTLRCDPISGHDNLYWYRRVMGKEIKFLLHFVKESKQDESGMPNNRFLAERTGGTYSTLKVQPAELEDSGVYFCASSHLGADEQYFGPGTRLTVT.

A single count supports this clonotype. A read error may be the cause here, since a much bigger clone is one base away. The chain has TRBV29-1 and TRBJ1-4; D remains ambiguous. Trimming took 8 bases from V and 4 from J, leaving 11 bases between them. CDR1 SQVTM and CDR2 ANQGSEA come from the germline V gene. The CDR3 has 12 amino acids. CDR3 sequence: CSPEDDNEKLFF. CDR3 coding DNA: TGCAGCCCAGAAGACGATAATGAAAAACTGTTTTTT.

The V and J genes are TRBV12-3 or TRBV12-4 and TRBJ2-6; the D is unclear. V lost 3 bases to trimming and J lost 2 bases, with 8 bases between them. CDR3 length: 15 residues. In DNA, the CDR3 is TGTGCCAGCAGTTTTTGGGCTGCTGGGGCCAACGTCCTGACTTTC. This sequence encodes CASSFWAAGANVLTF.

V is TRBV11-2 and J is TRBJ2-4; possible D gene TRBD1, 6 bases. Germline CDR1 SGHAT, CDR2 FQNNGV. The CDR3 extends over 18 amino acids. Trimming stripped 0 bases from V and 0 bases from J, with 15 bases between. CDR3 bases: TGTGCCAGCAGCTTAGACACAGGACAGATTAGAGCCAAAAACATTCAGTACTTC. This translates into CASSLDTGQIRAKNIQYF.

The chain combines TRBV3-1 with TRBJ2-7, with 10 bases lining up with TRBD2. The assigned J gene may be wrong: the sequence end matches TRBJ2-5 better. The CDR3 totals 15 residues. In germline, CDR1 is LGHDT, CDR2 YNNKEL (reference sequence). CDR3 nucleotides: TGTGCCAGCAGCCACCGTAGCGGGGGGCGTAAGACCCAGTACTTC. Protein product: CASSHRSGGRKTQYF.

In DNA form, the CDR3 reads TGTGCCAGCAGTCACGGGACAGGGAACAATCAGCCCCAGCATTTT. It is translated as CASSHGTGNNQPQHF. This sequence joins TRBV2 and TRBJ1-5; 9 positions match TRBD1. CDR3 size: 15 residues. J was trimmed by 3 bases and V by 5 bases; bases with no gene match: 5. Germline assignment: CDR1 SNHLY and CDR2 FYNNEI.

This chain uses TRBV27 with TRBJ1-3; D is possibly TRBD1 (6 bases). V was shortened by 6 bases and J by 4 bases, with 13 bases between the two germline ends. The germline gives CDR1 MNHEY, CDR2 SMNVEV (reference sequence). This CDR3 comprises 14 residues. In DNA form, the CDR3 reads TGTGCCAGCAGCCCGGGGGCGCGGGGAAACACCATATATTTT. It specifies CASSPGARGNTIYF.

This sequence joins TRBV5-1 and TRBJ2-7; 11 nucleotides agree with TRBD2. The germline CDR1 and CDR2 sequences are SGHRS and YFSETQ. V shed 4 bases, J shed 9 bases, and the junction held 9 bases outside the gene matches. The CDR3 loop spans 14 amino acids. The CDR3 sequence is CASSNTSGSHGQYF. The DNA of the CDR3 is TGCGCCAGCAGCAATACTAGCGGGAGCCACGGGCAGTACTTC.